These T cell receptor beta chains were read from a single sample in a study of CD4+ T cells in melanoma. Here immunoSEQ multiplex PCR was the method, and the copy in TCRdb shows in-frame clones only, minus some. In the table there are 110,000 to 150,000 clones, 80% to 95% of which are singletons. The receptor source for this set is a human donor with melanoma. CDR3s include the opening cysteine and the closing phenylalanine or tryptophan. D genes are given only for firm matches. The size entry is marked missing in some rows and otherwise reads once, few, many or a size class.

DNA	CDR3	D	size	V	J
TGTGCCAGCGAACCGGGACAGGGAAGTTCACCCCTCCACTTT	CASEPGQGSSPLHF	TRBD1	.	TRBV6-6	TRBJ1-6
TGTGCCAGCAGCCCAGGGACTAGGGCATCTCAAGAGACCCAGTACTTC	CASSPGTRASQETQYF	TRBD2	.	TRBV7-2	TRBJ2-5
TGTGCCAGCAGCTTTCTACCCGGTTTTGCCTACACCTTC	CASSFLPGFAYTF	.	.	TRBV7-2	TRBJ1-2
TGCGCCAGCAGTCCCGGACTAGCGGCTAGCACAGATACGCAGTATTTT	CASSPGLAASTDTQYF	TRBD2	once	TRBV10-1	TRBJ2-3
TGCGCCAGCAGCTTGGAACAGGGGGCGATCACCGGGGAGCTGTTTTTT	CASSLEQGAITGELFF	TRBD1	.	TRBV5-1	TRBJ2-2
TGTGCCACCAGCAGAGGGACCATTAGGGATGAGCAGTTCTTC	CATSRGTIRDEQFF	.	.	TRBV15	TRBJ2-1
TGTGCCTGGAGTGGTGGTTTGGGAGGGATTTCACCCCTCCACTTT	CAWSGGLGGISPLHF	.	.	TRBV30	TRBJ1-6
TGTGCCAGCAGCTACCCCCAAGAGACCCAGTACTTC	CASSYPQETQYF	.	few	TRBV5-4	TRBJ2-5
TGTGCCAGCAGCGCTTCCGGGACAGGGTACGAAAAACTGTTTTTT	CASSASGTGYEKLFF	TRBD1	.	TRBV6-1	TRBJ1-4
TGTGCCAGCAGCTTAGTAGGCGGGAAAGAGACCCAGTACTTC	CASSLVGGKETQYF	.	.	TRBV7-8	TRBJ2-5
TGTGCCAGCAGCCCCTCAGGACAGGGAAGCAATCAGCCCCAGCATTTT	CASSPSGQGSNQPQHF	TRBD1	.	TRBV28	TRBJ1-5
TGCAGTTCCAGTTCCAAAAACATTCAGTACTTC	CSSSSKNIQYF	.	.	TRBV20-1	TRBJ2-4
TGTGCCAGCACCCTGGAGGGATTTGGCTACACCTTC	CASTLEGFGYTF	.	.	TRBV6-1	TRBJ1-2
TGTGCCAGCAGCTTTGGGGTCCCAGTCAGCGCAGATACGCAGTATTTT	CASSFGVPVSADTQYF	.	.	TRBV7-9	TRBJ2-3
TGTGCCAGTAGCGATAGCGGGACCTCTAACTATGGCTACACCTTC	CASSDSGTSNYGYTF	.	.	TRBV19	TRBJ1-2
TGTGCCAGTAGTCCCCTTGAGAGTATCCCGGCCAAAAACATTCAGTACTTC	CASSPLESIPAKNIQYF	.	once	TRBV19	TRBJ2-4
TGTGCCAGCAGCTGGGGACCTAACTATGGCTACACCTTC	CASSWGPNYGYTF	.	.	TRBV7-2	TRBJ1-2
TGTGCCAGCAGCCCCCGGGCTTCAGTGAGCACAGATACGCAGTATTTT	CASSPRASVSTDTQYF	.	.	TRBV14	TRBJ2-3
TGTGCCAGCAGCCTACTAGCGGACCCCGCTCGCGAGCAGTACTTC	CASSLLADPAREQYF	TRBD2	.	TRBV6-5	TRBJ2-7
TGTGCCAGCAGCTTAGATCGACAGGGGAACACCGGGGAGCTGTTTTTT	CASSLDRQGNTGELFF	TRBD1	.	TRBV11-3	TRBJ2-2
TGCAGCGTTGTGCATGGCACAGATACGCAGTATTTT	CSVVHGTDTQYF	.	.	TRBV29-1	TRBJ2-3
TGTGCCACCAGCAGAAAGACAGGGGGAAGCACAGATACGCAGTATTTT	CATSRKTGGSTDTQYF	TRBD1	.	TRBV15	TRBJ2-3
TGTGCCAGTAGTCGCCCTCAGGGGGCTGGAGGAAACACCATATATTTT	CASSRPQGAGGNTIYF	TRBD1	.	TRBV19	TRBJ1-3
TGTGCCAGCAGCGAGAACCTCGGTAACTATGGCTACACCTTC	CASSENLGNYGYTF	.	.	TRBV28	TRBJ1-2
TGTGCCAGCAGTCGACAGGGGGCGGATACGCAGTATTTT	CASSRQGADTQYF	TRBD1	.	TRBV6-1	TRBJ2-3
TGTGCCAGCAGCGGGACTAGCGGGGCCGGCCAAGAGACCCAGTACTTC	CASSGTSGAGQETQYF	TRBD2	.	TRBV5-4	TRBJ2-5
TGTGCCATCAGTGAGTCCCTAGCCGGTAGCTCCTACGAGCAGTACTTC	CAISESLAGSSYEQYF	.	.	TRBV10-3	TRBJ2-7
TGTGCCAGCAGGGCAGGGGACAACTATGGCTACACCTTC	CASRAGDNYGYTF	.	.	TRBV2	TRBJ1-2
TGTGCCAGTAGGGGACAGTTAAATGAAAAACTGTTTTTT	CASRGQLNEKLFF	TRBD1	.	TRBV19	TRBJ1-4
TGTGCCAGCAGTACAGGGGGCAGGACTGAAGCTTTCTTT	CASSTGGRTEAFF	TRBD1	.	TRBV6-5	TRBJ1-1
TGTGCCAGCAGCGCATGGACAGGGTACAATGAGCAGTTCTTC	CASSAWTGYNEQFF	TRBD1	.	TRBV7-8	TRBJ2-1
TGTGCCAGCAGTGAATCGGCCACTGAAGCTTTCTTT	CASSESATEAFF	.	.	TRBV6-1	TRBJ1-1
TGTGCCAGCAGCTTGGGGGGGTTATCTTACAATGAGCAGTTCTTC	CASSLGGLSYNEQFF	.	.	TRBV5-6	TRBJ2-1
TGTGCCAGTAGGATGATAGGGGAAGAGACCCAGTACTTC	CASRMIGEETQYF	.	.	TRBV19	TRBJ2-5
TGTGCCAGCAGCAGGAAGGACTCGACCGATACGCAGTATTTT	CASSRKDSTDTQYF	.	.	TRBV7-9	TRBJ2-3
TGCAGCGTCGCCGGGACAGGGACCTACGAGCAGTACTTC	CSVAGTGTYEQYF	TRBD1	.	TRBV29-1	TRBJ2-7
TGCGCCAGCAGCTTAGGAGGCGGGGGCCAAGAGACCCAGTACTTC	CASSLGGGGQETQYF	TRBD2	.	TRBV5-1	TRBJ2-5
TGCGCCAGCAGTAGTCCAGGGGCTTCACCCCTCCACTTT	CASSSPGASPLHF	.	.	TRBV5-1	TRBJ1-6
TGTGCCTGGAGTGTATCAAGGCCATTCACAGATACGCAGTATTTT	CAWSVSRPFTDTQYF	.	.	TRBV30	TRBJ2-3
TGTGCCTGGAGTTCAGGGTACACCTATGGCTACACCTTC	CAWSSGYTYGYTF	.	few	TRBV30	TRBJ1-2
TGTGCCAGCAGGCGGACAGGGTGGTCGAATGAGCAGTTCTTC	CASRRTGWSNEQFF	TRBD1	.	TRBV27	TRBJ2-1
TGTGCCAGCTCATTGTCCGAACAGTCACCCCTCCACTTT	CASSLSEQSPLHF	.	.	TRBV18	TRBJ1-6
TGCGCCAGCAGCCAAGGGACCGTCTCTGGGGCCAACGTCCTGACTTTC	CASSQGTVSGANVLTF	.	few	TRBV4-1	TRBJ2-6
TGTGCCAGCCGACAGGATCATTCCTACGAGCAGTACTTC	CASRQDHSYEQYF	.	.	TRBV2	TRBJ2-7
TGTGCCAGCAGTATGGAAGGTAGCGGGAGGGCGGGGCAGTTCTTC	CASSMEGSGRAGQFF	TRBD2	.	TRBV6-5	TRBJ2-1
TGTGCCAGCAGCCCTCGGGCAGGGGGCTACGAGCAGTACTTC	CASSPRAGGYEQYF	TRBD1	.	TRBV11-3	TRBJ2-7
TGTGCCAGCAGTGAGGACCAGGGAACACCCCTCCACTTT	CASSEDQGTPLHF	.	.	TRBV2	TRBJ1-6
TGCGCCAGCAGCTTAACAGGGGACTCCTACGAGCAGTACTTC	CASSLTGDSYEQYF	TRBD1	.	TRBV5-1	TRBJ2-7
TGTGCCAGCAGCTCTCCCCGGCTGGGCGGGACTGAAGCTTTCTTT	CASSSPRLGGTEAFF	.	.	TRBV6-5	TRBJ1-1
TGTGCCGCAAGGGACGGCCGGAACACTGAAGCTTTCTTT	CAARDGRNTEAFF	.	.	TRBV19	TRBJ1-1
TGTGCCAGCAGCCCACTAGCGGGGGACCGGCATACGCAGTATTTT	CASSPLAGDRHTQYF	TRBD2	.	TRBV6-1	TRBJ2-3
TGCGCCAGCAGTGAGTCCGACAGGGACGGCTACACCTTC	CASSESDRDGYTF	TRBD1	.	TRBV10-1	TRBJ1-2
TGTGCCAGCAGCCCAGACCCTGGGGCCAACGTCCTGACTTTC	CASSPDPGANVLTF	.	.	TRBV5-5	TRBJ2-6
TGTGCCAGCAGACCTTGGGGGACCGGGGACAGGGATAATTCACCCCTCCACTTT	CASRPWGTGDRDNSPLHF	TRBD1	.	TRBV11-2	TRBJ1-6
TGCGCCAGCAGCTTGGCCGGTGGGGGGAACACCGGGGAGCTGTTTTTT	CASSLAGGGNTGELFF	.	.	TRBV5-1	TRBJ2-2
TGTGCCAGCAGCTTCTCTGGGCGACAGGGTTTAAAGTCTTCACGCGAGCAGTACTTC	CASSFSGRQGLKSSREQYF	TRBD1	.	TRBV13	TRBJ2-7
TGCAGCGTTTGCGAGTCCCAAGAGACCCAGTACTTC	CSVCESQETQYF	.	.	TRBV29-1	TRBJ2-5
TGCAGTGCTGGGCAGGGCAATGAGCAGTTCTTC	CSAGQGNEQFF	.	.	TRBV20-1	TRBJ2-1
TGTGCCAGCAGCTCCCGTACTGATACGCAGTATTTT	CASSSRTDTQYF	.	.	TRBV5-5	TRBJ2-3